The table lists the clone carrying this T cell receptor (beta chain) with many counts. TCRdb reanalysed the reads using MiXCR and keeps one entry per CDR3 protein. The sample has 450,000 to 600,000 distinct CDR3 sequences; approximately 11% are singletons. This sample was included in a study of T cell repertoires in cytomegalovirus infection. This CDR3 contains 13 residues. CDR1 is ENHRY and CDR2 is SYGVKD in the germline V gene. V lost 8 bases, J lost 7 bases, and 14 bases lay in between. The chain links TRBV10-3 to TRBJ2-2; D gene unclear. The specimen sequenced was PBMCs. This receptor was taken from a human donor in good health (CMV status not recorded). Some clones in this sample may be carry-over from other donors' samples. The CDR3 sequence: CAILTTRGGELFF. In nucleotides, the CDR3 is TGTGCCATCTTGACAACCAGAGGCGGGGAGCTGTTTTTT.